This T cell receptor (beta chain) was identified during a study of CXCR3-negative and CXCR3-positive naive CD8 T cells. Findings and limits, study-wide: When CXCR3-positive naive cells were set against CXCR3-negative naive cells, the former had more hydrophobic TRB CDR3s.

Germline V gene lookup returns CDR1 MGHRA and CDR2 YSYEKL. The CDR3 totals 19 residues. Libraries were UMI-labeled 5' RACE TRB cDNA. TCRdb re-called the 5' RACE reads, yielding one record per CDR3 amino acid sequence without DNA. The specimen's table records some 50,000 distinct CDR3 sequences. Details on this clonotype: Its antigen is not known.

Sequencing was done on a sample of naive CXCR3+ CD8+ T cells from blood. Subset here: CD45RO-CCR7+CD27+CD95- naive CD8+ T cells expressing CXCR3 (TNR3+). This sequence originates from a human donor in good health. Some clones in this sample may be carry-over from other donors' samples. This chain links TRBV4-1 with TRBJ2-7; lacking DNA, the TRBD2 call made by TCRdb goes unchecked. The CDR3 reads CASSQGGGLAGGITYEQYF.